The TCR beta chain described here comes from a study of blood T cell repertoires in COVID-19. On the study more broadly: The cDNA or gDNA used as material had been derived from T cells, B-cell-depleted T cells, or PBMCs.

The CDR3 runs 12 residues. V lost 0 bases and J 5 bases, leaving 6 bases between the germline ends. Germline V gene sequence: CDR1 SGHRS, CDR2 YFSETQ. TCRdb's copy holds only in-frame clones and misses some; the assay was immunoSEQ multiplex PCR. The sample has roughly 97,000 clones, about four fifths seen once; the top ten hold 2.5% to 3.5%. This chain uses TRBV5-1 with TRBJ2-7; D remains unclear. Sequenced material: peripheral blood. This receptor was obtained from a woman over 75 with active or convalescent COVID-19. CDR3 DNA sequence: TGCGCCAGCAGCTTGGCTACCCACGAGCAGTACTTC. Translating gives CASSLATHEQYF.